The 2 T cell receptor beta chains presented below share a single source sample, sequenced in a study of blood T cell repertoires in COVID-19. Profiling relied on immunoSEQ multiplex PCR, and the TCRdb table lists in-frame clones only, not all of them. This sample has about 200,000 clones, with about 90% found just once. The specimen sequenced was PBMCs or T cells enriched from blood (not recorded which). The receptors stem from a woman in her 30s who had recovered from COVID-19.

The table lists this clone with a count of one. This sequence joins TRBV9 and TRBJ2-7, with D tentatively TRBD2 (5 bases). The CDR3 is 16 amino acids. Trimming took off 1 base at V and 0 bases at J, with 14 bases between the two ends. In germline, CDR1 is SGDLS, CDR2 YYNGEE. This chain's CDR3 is CASSVHPAVSSYEQYF. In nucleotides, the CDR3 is TGTGCCAGCAGCGTACACCCAGCGGTTAGCTCCTACGAGCAGTACTTC.

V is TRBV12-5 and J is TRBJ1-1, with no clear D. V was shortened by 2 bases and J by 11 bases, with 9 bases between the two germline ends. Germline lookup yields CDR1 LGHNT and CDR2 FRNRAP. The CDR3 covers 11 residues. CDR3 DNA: TGTGCTAGTGGTTTGTCAAACGAGGCTTTCTTT. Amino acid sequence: CASGLSNEAFF.